This T cell receptor (beta chain) was found in a study of T-cell memory formation after mild COVID-19. Looking at the study overall: Across donors, TCR clusters were largely donor specific.

Via MiXCR, TCRdb re-called the 5' RACE reads, giving one row per CDR3 protein. The profile covers under 110,000 distinct CDR3 sequences, with 17% appearing a single time and over 25% taken by the ten largest. This clonotype originated in an adult woman who had mild COVID-19 (a few samples of this study predate the infection). Cell type and time point are not known. Sequences were obtained from PBMCs or a T cell subset sorted from them (not recorded which).

CDR3 nucleotide sequence: TGCGCCAGCAGCCAGTACCGGACAGGGGAAGAGACCCAGTACTTC. Protein: CASSQYRTGEETQYF. V gene TRBV4-1 combines with J gene TRBJ2-5; 9 positions match TRBD1. CDR1 is MGHRA, CDR2 YSYEKL, per germline. This CDR3 contains 15 residues. The V segment lost 3 bases and the J segment 3 bases; nucleotides outside the gene matches: 5.